The clone carrying this TCR beta chain occurred a few times. Germline CDR1 DFQATT, CDR2 SNEGSKA (reference sequence). The CDR3 loop spans 13 amino acids. Trimming cost V 2 bases and J 7 bases, with 12 bases left between them. A library of TCRbeta sequences, prepared with unique molecular identifiers, was generated. TCRdb reprocessed the PCR reads via MiXCR and lists one record per CDR3 protein. The sample includes about 610,000 distinct CDR3 sequences, roughly a tenth seen only once; the top ten take less than 5%. The sample is drawn from a study of T-cell reconstitution after alpha-beta-depleted transplantation in children.

This chain joins TRBV20-1 and TRBJ2-1; TRBD2 might be the D (6 bases). The receptor comes from a human donor who donated a stem cell graft to a child with acute myeloid leukemia. The sequencing used PBMCs from the stem cell graft donor, collected from the stem cell graft. CDR3 protein: CSARLRGLNEQFF. As DNA, the CDR3 is TGCAGTGCTAGATTGCGGGGTTTGAATGAGCAGTTCTTC.